The 9 T cell receptor beta chains below all came from one sample that was sequenced in a study of shared clonotypes between healthy human individuals. Profiling relied on immunoSEQ multiplex PCR, and the TCRdb table lists in-frame clones only, not all of them. Of 2.5 million or so clones in the sample, more than 80% were seen once. Sequenced input: naive CD4+ T cells sorted from blood. Subset of the sample: CD45RA+ positively selected. Source of these receptors: a man younger than 30 in good health.

The J gene is TRBJ2-3, the V gene TRBV4-3, with D possibly being TRBD1 or TRBD2 (6 bases each). In germline, CDR1 is LGHNA, CDR2 YSLEER. This CDR3 has 16 residues. V dropped 0 bases and J dropped 5 bases, with 15 bases sitting between them. CDR3 sequence reads: CASSQDWRGAVDTQYF. The DNA of the CDR3 is TGCGCCAGCAGCCAAGATTGGAGGGGGGCTGTAGATACGCAGTATTTT.

This chain connects TRBV19 to TRBJ1-1, with D tentatively TRBD1 (5 bases). V dropped 0 bases and J dropped 4 bases, with 12 bases sitting between them. CDR1 and CDR2 (germline): LNHDA, SQIVND (reference sequence). There are 15 residues in the CDR3. CDR3 region: CASSIEGQRGTEAFF. In DNA, the CDR3 is TGTGCCAGTAGTATAGAAGGGCAGAGGGGCACTGAAGCTTTCTTT. Variable domain in full (rest from reference TRBV19 and TRBJ1-1): DGGITQSPKYLFRKEGQNVTLSCEQNLNHDAMYWYRQDPGQGLRLIYYSQIVNDFQKGDIAEGYSVSREKKESFPLTVTSAQKNPTAFYLCASSIEGQRGTEAFFGQGTRLTVV.

Comments on this clone: Germline and junction disagree at one end, which may indicate a read error. This sample also contains other DNA sequences that code for the same CDR3. The chain links TRBV18 to TRBJ1-1; 9 nucleotides agree with TRBD1. CDR3 length equals 13 residues. Germline assignment: CDR1 KGHSH and CDR2 LQKENI. The CDR3 is CASSQGAGTEAFF. The CDR3 DNA reads TGTGCCAGTTCACAGGGGGCAGGCACTGAAGCTTTCTTT.

This clone was counted once. The rearrangement links TRBV5-4 to TRBJ1-1; 8 bases are a match to TRBD1. The CDR3 length is 14 residues. Germline CDR1 SGHNT, CDR2 YYREEE (reference sequence). Losses at the gene ends were 3 bases for V and 4 bases for J; bases not matched to a gene: 5. The CDR3 loop reads CASSSTGATTEAFF. DNA of the CDR3: TGTGCCAGCAGCTCGACAGGGGCGACCACTGAAGCTTTCTTT.

J is TRBJ2-5 and V is TRBV11-3; 10 bases line up with TRBD2. The trim removed 5 bases at V and 5 bases at J, leaving 2 bases unmatched. The CDR3 totals 13 residues. The germline gives CDR1 SGHNT, CDR2 YENEEA. The CDR3 nucleotides read TGTGCCAGCAGCAAGGGACTAGCGGAGACCCAGTACTTC. Translating gives CASSKGLAETQYF.

The rearrangement links TRBV5-6 to TRBJ2-5; 8 positions match TRBD2. Trimming removed 2 bases from V and 5 bases from J; junction bases left unmatched: 8. Germline assignment: CDR1 SGHDT and CDR2 YYEEEE. The CDR3 runs to 15 residues. The CDR3 DNA follows: TGTGCCAGCAGCTTCAGGGCGGGAGGTGGGGAGACCCAGTACTTC. Translation gives CASSFRAGGGETQYF.

The chain combines TRBV6-5 with TRBJ2-7; the D gene is possibly TRBD2 (5 bases). The CDR3 spans 14 residues. V was cut by 5 bases and J by 0 bases, with 11 bases left in between. Germline CDR1 is MNHEY and CDR2 is SVGAGI. CDR3 region: CASSPGLYSYEQYF. The CDR3 DNA sequence: TGTGCCAGCAGTCCAGGACTGTACTCCTACGAGCAGTACTTC.

To note about this clone: The sample holds other DNA sequences that translate to the same CDR3. The rearrangement joins TRBV5-1 to TRBJ2-5, with D possibly being TRBD1 (5 bases). With 0 bases removed from V and 2 bases from J, the gap between germline ends came to 8 bases. CDR1 is SGHRS, CDR2 YFSETQ, per germline. CDR3 length: 14 residues. CDR3 protein: CASSLAGQQETQYF. The DNA of the CDR3 is TGCGCCAGCAGCTTGGCAGGGCAGCAAGAGACCCAGTACTTC.

The J gene is TRBJ1-1, the V gene TRBV19; 9 positions agree with TRBD1. The CDR3 totals 16 residues. Germline values: CDR1 LNHDA, CDR2 SQIVND (reference sequence). The junction had 12 bases not matched to a gene; V was cut back by 6 bases and J by 4 bases. The chain's CDR3 is CASSRGQGKAGTEAFF. The CDR3 bases are TGTGCCAGTAGCAGGGGACAGGGAAAGGCGGGCACTGAAGCTTTCTTT.